This record covers a single T cell receptor (beta chain). The antigen remains unidentified. The PCR employed 60 Vbeta primers together with 13 Jbeta primers. Libraries were prepared by immunoSEQ multiplex PCR; TCRdb keeps only in-frame clonotypes and omits some of them. In the table there are 65,000 to 90,000 clones, roughly 73% of which are singletons. This sample is drawn from a study of cytomegalovirus exposure and HLA in healthy donors. Points from the study as a whole: Likely technical artifact: a cluster of highly shared sequence variants.

V was pared by 3 bases and J by 5 bases, with 13 bases of the junction left unmatched. From germline, CDR1 is SGDLS and CDR2 YYNGEE. CDR3 length: 18 residues. The sequencing sample was made of PBMCs. The chain has TRBV9 and TRBJ1-4; 10 nucleotides agree with TRBD1. The origin of this receptor is a woman aged 40 to 50 in good health and CMV-seropositive. The CDR3 region is CASSGFRGTGEPNEKLFF. The CDR3 nucleotides are TGTGCCAGCAGCGGATTTCGCGGGACAGGGGAACCAAATGAAAAACTGTTTTTT.